The 14 T cell receptor beta chains in this list originate from one sample, sequenced in a study of blood T cells in healthy people across ages. A second PCR, run for about 7 to 11 cycles, used a sample-barcoded 5' primer plus a J-beta primer mix. Using its own MiXCR run on the 5' RACE reads, TCRdb lists one record per CDR3 protein. The table shows more than 800,000 distinct CDR3 sequences, with around 26% occurring only once. What was sequenced was blood. Receptors were obtained from an elderly woman in good health.

This clonotype was recorded many times. This sequence joins TRBV12-3 or TRBV12-4 and TRBJ2-3; tentative D call: TRBD1 (6 bases). The CDR3 length is 15 residues. V dropped 4 bases and J dropped 5 bases, with 16 bases sitting between them. The CDR3 is CASSSTGRREDTQYF. CDR3 DNA: TGTGCCAGCAGTTCCACAGGGAGAAGGGAAGATACGCAGTATTTT.

CDR3 residues: CASSFQGGNGYTF. CDR3 in DNA: TGTGCCAGCAGTTTTCAGGGGGGGAATGGCTACACCTTC. The rearrangement joins TRBV27 to TRBJ1-2; TRBD1 agrees at 7 bases. Germline CDR1 reads MNHEY; CDR2 reads SMNVEV (reference sequence). The CDR3 covers 13 residues. V was clipped by 3 bases and J by 6 bases; unmatched bases: 4.

This sequence joins TRBV2 and TRBJ2-3; 13 nucleotides line up with TRBD2. This CDR3 is 16 amino acids long. V lost 5 bases and J lost 2; bases outside the gene matches: 4. Germline values: CDR1 SNHLY, CDR2 FYNNEI. The CDR3 DNA reads as TGTGCCAGCAGTAAACTAGCGGGGGGGGACACAGATACGCAGTATTTT. It codes for CASSKLAGGDTDTQYF.

This clonotype was observed many times. This chain joins TRBV7-9 and TRBJ1-1; no clear D. The length of the CDR3 is 14 residues. CDR1 SEHNR and CDR2 FQNEAQ come from the germline V gene (reference sequence). V was pared by 1 base and J by 4 bases, with 10 bases between. The CDR3 sequence: CASSLGRGSTEAFF. CDR3 bases: TGTGCCAGCAGCTTAGGAAGAGGAAGCACTGAAGCTTTCTTT.

This sequence joins TRBV10-3 and TRBJ2-1; 7 nucleotides align to TRBD1. V was clipped by 5 bases and J by 7 bases; unmatched bases: 17. The CDR3 extends over 17 amino acids. CDR1 and CDR2 (germline): ENHRY, SYGVKD. The CDR3 sequence is CAISTSPGTGASNEQFF. CDR3 bases: TGTGCCATCAGTACATCCCCCGGAACAGGGGCTTCGAATGAGCAGTTCTTC.

This clonotype was observed at least ten times. This chain links TRBV6-5 with TRBJ2-1, with D possibly matching TRBD2 (6 bases). This CDR3 contains 14 residues. Per germline, CDR1 MNHEY and CDR2 SVGAGI. V shed 7 bases and J shed 5 bases, with 15 bases lying between them. CDR3 bases: TGTGCCAGCACCATAATGGCGGGGAACAATGAGCAGTTCTTC. As protein: CASTIMAGNNEQFF.

The V call is TRBV6-5, the J call TRBJ2-5; either TRBD1 or TRBD2 may fit D (5 bases each). V gave up 6 bases and J gave up 3 bases, with 11 bases separating them. CDR1 and CDR2 (germline): MNHEY, SVGAGI. The CDR3 consists of 13 residues. The CDR3 sequence: CASSGTVEETQYF. In DNA form, the CDR3 reads TGTGCCAGCAGCGGGACGGTGGAAGAGACCCAGTACTTC.

A word on this clonotype: This sequence may be a read error, since a much larger clone differs from it by one base. V gene TRBV9 combines with J gene TRBJ2-7; the D call may be TRBD1 or TRBD2 (5 bases each). There are 15 residues in the CDR3. Deletions cut 3 bases from V and 2 bases from J, with 15 bases between. Germline V gene data show CDR1 as SGDLS and CDR2 as YYNGEE. The CDR3: CASSASGAGTYEQYF. DNA for the CDR3: TGTGCCAGCAGCGCCTCCGGGGCAGGCACCTACGAGCAGTACTTC.

This clonotype was picked up a small number of times. The rearrangement uses TRBV10-3 and TRBJ2-7; possibly TRBD1 or TRBD2 for D (5 bases each). The V and J ends lost 6 bases and 7 bases respectively, with 16 bases between them. CDR3 length: 13 residues. The germline V gene encodes CDR1 ENHRY and CDR2 SYGVKD. Here the CDR3 DNA reads TGTGCCATCAGCAGAGGGACGGATAATGAGCAGTACTTC. This gives the protein CAISRGTDNEQYF.

This clonotype was seen many times. This chain links TRBV4-3 with TRBJ2-1; 9 positions agree with TRBD1. Per germline, CDR1 LGHNA and CDR2 YSLEER. CDR3 length: 18 amino acids. V shed 1 base, J shed 2 bases, and the junction held 9 bases outside the gene matches. The CDR3 DNA reads TGCGCCAGCAGCCAAGGAATTGGGACAGGGCCACCCTACAATGAGCAGTTCTTC. Translating it yields CASSQGIGTGPPYNEQFF.

The chain recombines TRBV6-6 with TRBJ1-6, with D unresolved. CDR3 size: 14 residues. The germline V and J ends were trimmed by 10 bases and 7 bases, with 17 bases remaining between them. Germline loops: CDR1 MNHNY, CDR2 SVGAGI (reference sequence). This chain's CDR3 is CATRFSDLNSPLHF. CDR3 nucleotides: TGTGCCACCCGTTTTTCGGACCTAAATTCACCCCTCCACTTT.

This clonotype was seen ten or more times. The chain uses TRBV9 and TRBJ2-2; D remains unclear. Germline V gene sequence: CDR1 SGDLS, CDR2 YYNGEE. Trimming cost V 2 bases and J 0 bases, with 5 bases left between them. The CDR3 is 14 amino acids. CDR3 DNA sequence: TGTGCCAGCAGCGTTTCGGCGAACACCGGGGAGCTGTTTTTT. It translates to CASSVSANTGELFF.

Concerning this clonotype: A much larger clone lies a single base off, so this may be a read error. The CDR3 region is CSARGDSHTKNIQYF. In DNA form, the CDR3 reads TGCAGTGCTAGAGGGGACAGCCATACCAAAAACATTCAGTACTTC. The gene calls are TRBV20-1 and TRBJ2-4, with TRBD1 matching 7 bases. Germline V gene lookup returns CDR1 DFQATT and CDR2 SNEGSKA (reference sequence). This CDR3 has 15 residues. The junction had 5 bases not matched to a gene; V was cut back by 1 base and J by 2 bases.

This clonotype was detected ten times or more. The genes are TRBV3-1 and TRBJ2-4; a possible D gene is TRBD1 (6 bases). Trimming removed 9 bases from V and 0 bases from J, with 18 bases in between. Germline lookup yields CDR1 LGHDT and CDR2 YNNKEL (reference sequence). CDR3 length: 16 residues. CDR3 loop: CASHPGRGTAKNIQYF. The CDR3 bases are TGTGCCAGTCACCCCGGCAGGGGCACAGCCAAAAACATTCAGTACTTC.